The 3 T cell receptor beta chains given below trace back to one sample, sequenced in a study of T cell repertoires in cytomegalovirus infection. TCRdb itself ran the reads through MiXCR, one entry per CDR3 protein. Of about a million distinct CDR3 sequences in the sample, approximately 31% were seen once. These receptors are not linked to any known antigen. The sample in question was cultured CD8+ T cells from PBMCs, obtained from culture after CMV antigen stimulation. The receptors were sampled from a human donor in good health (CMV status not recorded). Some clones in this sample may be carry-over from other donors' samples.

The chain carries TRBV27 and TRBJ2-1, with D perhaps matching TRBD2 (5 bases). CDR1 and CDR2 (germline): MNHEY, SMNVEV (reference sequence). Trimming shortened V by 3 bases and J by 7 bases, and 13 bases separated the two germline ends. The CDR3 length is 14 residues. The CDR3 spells CASSLGGRKNEQFF. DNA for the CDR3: TGTGCCAGCAGTTTGGGCGGGCGAAAAAATGAGCAGTTCTTC.

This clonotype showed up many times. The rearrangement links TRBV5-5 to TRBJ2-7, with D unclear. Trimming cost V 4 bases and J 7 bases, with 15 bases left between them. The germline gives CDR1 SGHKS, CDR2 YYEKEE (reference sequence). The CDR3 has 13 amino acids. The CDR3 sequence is CASSGRATREQYF. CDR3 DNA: TGTGCCAGCAGCGGACGGGCCACGAGGGAGCAGTACTTC.

CDR3 region: CASSLSRSSPLHF. CDR3 DNA sequence: TGTGCCAGCAGTTTATCCCGGAGCTCACCCCTCCACTTT. J is TRBJ1-6 and V is TRBV27, with D unresolved. The CDR3 spans 13 residues. The ends were cut back, 0 bases at V and 10 bases at J, with 7 bases in the middle. The germline V gene has CDR1 MNHEY and CDR2 SMNVEV (reference sequence).